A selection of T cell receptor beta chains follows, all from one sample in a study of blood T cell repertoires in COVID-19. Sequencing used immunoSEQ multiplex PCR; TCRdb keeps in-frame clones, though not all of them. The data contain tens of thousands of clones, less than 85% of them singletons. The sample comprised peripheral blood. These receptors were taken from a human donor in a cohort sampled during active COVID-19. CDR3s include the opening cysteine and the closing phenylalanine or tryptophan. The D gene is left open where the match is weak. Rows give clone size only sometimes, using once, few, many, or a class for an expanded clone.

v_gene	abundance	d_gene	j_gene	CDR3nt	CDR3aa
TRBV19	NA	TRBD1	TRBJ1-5	TGTGCCACCCGACAGGGCAGGGCCCAGCATTTT	CATRQGRAQHF
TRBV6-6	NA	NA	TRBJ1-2	TGTGCCAGCAGTTTTACCCCTCGGGTAAACTATGGCTACACCTTC	CASSFTPRVNYGYTF
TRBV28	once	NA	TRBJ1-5	TGTGCCAGCAGTTTAGAGCTGGGGGCGAGCCCTCCTTATAGCAATCAGCCCCAGCATTTT	CASSLELGASPPYSNQPQHF
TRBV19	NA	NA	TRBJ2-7	TGTGCCAGTAGTTTAACGGGGGTTCTTCGGGACGTAGACTACGAGCAGTACTTC	CASSLTGVLRDVDYEQYF
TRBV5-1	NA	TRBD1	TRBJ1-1	TGCGCCAGCAGCTTGGGCTACACAGGGGAGCGAAGGGCTGAAGCTTTCTTT	CASSLGYTGERRAEAFF
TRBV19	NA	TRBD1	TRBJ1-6	TGTGCCAGTAGTACATCGGACAGGGATTATAATTCACCCCTCCACTTT	CASSTSDRDYNSPLHF
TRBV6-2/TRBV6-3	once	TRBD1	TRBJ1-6	TGTGCCAGCAGTTACGAGGGACAGGGCAATTCACCCCTCCACTTT	CASSYEGQGNSPLHF
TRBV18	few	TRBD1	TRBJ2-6	TGTGCCAGCTCACCAAGGGTGGCAGGGGGCAGCGGCTCTGGGGCCAACGTCCTGACTTTC	CASSPRVAGGSGSGANVLTF
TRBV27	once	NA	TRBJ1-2	TGTGCCAGCAGTCAAACAGCGGCTAACTATGGCTACACCTTC	CASSQTAANYGYTF
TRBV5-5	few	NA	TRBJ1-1	TGTGCCAGCAGCTTAATGGGGGGCACTGAAGCTTTCTTT	CASSLMGGTEAFF
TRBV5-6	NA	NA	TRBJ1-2	TGTGCCAGCAGCTTTAGGGGCGGCTCCGCTAACTATGGCTACACCTTC	CASSFRGGSANYGYTF
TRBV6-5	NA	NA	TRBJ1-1	TGTGCCAGCAGTTACTCCCAGGGGATGAACACTGAAGCTTTCTTT	CASSYSQGMNTEAFF
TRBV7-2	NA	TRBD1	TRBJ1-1	TGTGCCAGCAGCCAACGGACAGGGTGGGGCACTGAAGCTTTCTTT	CASSQRTGWGTEAFF
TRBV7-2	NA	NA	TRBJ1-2	TGTGCCAGCAGCACCGCGACAGGCTTTCCCTATGGCTACACCTTC	CASSTATGFPYGYTF
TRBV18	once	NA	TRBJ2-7	TGTGCCAGCTCACCACCTTCAGCCTACGAGCAGTACTTC	CASSPPSAYEQYF
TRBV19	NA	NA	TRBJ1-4	TGTGCCAGTACCCCACCCGGGGGACGGGTCGAAAAACTGTTTTTT	CASTPPGGRVEKLFF
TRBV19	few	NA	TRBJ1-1	TGTGCCAGTAGTAACGCCCTTTGGGGGCCAGCGGATGAAGCTTTCTTT	CASSNALWGPADEAFF
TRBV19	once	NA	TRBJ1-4	TGTGCCAGTAGTATTGGAGACGGCGTTCGCGAAAAACTGTTTTTT	CASSIGDGVREKLFF
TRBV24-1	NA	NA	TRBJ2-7	TGTGCCACCAGTGATTTGCTGGGGCCCGTCTACGAGCAGTACTTC	CATSDLLGPVYEQYF
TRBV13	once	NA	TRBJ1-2	TGTGCCACCAGGGGCGGGGGCATGGATGGCTACACCTTC	CATRGGGMDGYTF
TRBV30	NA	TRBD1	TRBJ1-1	TGTGCCTTCCAAAGACAGGGTGGCACTGAAGCTTTCTTT	CAFQRQGGTEAFF
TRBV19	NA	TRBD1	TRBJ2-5	TGTGCCAGTAGTCCGCGACAGGGGGCAGGAGAGACCCAGTACTTC	CASSPRQGAGETQYF
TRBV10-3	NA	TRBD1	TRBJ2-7	TGTGCCATCAGCCGGGACAGGCCGAGCTACGAGCAGTACTTC	CAISRDRPSYEQYF
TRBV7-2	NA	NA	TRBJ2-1	TGTGCCAGCAGCTTAGCCTTCGGGTGGGATGAGCAGTTCTTC	CASSLAFGWDEQFF
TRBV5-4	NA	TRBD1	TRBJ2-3	TGTGCCAGCAGCTCCAGGGGGAGCGCAGATACGCAGTATTTT	CASSSRGSADTQYF
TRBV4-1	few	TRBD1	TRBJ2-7	TGCGCCAGCAGCCAAGATATGGGACAGGTGACTCGAGAGCAGTACTTC	CASSQDMGQVTREQYF
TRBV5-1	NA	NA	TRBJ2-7	TGCGCCAGCAGCTTGGGCGGACTCGGGGGCGAGCAGTACTTC	CASSLGGLGGEQYF
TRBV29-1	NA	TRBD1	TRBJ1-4	TGCAGCGCATCGACAGGGGCGAATGAAAAACTGTTTTTT	CSASTGANEKLFF
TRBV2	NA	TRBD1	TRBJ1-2	TGTGCCAGCAGTTTGGGACAGAGCAATAACTATGGCTACACCTTC	CASSLGQSNNYGYTF
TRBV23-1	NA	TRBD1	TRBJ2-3	TGCGCCAGCAGTCAAGGACAGGGGTGGACTAGCACAGATACGCAGTATTTT	CASSQGQGWTSTDTQYF
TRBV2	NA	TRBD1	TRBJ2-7	TGTGCCAGCAGTTCCGGGACAGGGTCCCTCGAGCAGTACTTC	CASSSGTGSLEQYF
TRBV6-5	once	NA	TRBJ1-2	TGTGCCAGCAGTTACGCAGGTTCTTCCTATGGCTACACCTTC	CASSYAGSSYGYTF
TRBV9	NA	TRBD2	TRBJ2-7	TGTGCCAGCAGCGGACCCGGGACTAGCGGGGCTTCCTACGAGCAGTACTTC	CASSGPGTSGASYEQYF
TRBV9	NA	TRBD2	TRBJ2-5	TGTGCCAGCAGCGTGGTGGCGGGGGGAACTGAGACCCAGTACTTC	CASSVVAGGTETQYF
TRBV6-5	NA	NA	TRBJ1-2	TGTGCCAGCAGTTACGGAAGGGGGAGCTATGGCTACACCTTC	CASSYGRGSYGYTF
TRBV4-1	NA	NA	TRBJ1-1	TGCGCCAGCAGCCAAGCTGGAACAGGCGCCGCGAAGGCTTTCTTT	CASSQAGTGAAKAFF
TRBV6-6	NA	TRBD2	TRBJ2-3	TGTGCCAGCAGTCCGGGGGGGGCGGATACGCAGTATTTT	CASSPGGADTQYF
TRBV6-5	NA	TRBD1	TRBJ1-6	TGTGCCAGCATTCTGACAGGGGGTAGTAATTCACCCCTCCACTTT	CASILTGGSNSPLHF
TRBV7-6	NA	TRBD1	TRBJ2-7	TGTGCCAGCAGCTTAGTGAAGGGACAGGGGAATTACGAGCAGTACTTC	CASSLVKGQGNYEQYF
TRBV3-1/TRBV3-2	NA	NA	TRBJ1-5	TGTGCCAGCAGCCAAGGTGTACAGGGCCAGGGGCCCCAGCATTTT	CASSQGVQGQGPQHF
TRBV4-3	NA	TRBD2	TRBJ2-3	TGCGCCAGCAGCCAAGCGACTAGCGGGGGTTATAGCACAGATACGCAGTATTTT	CASSQATSGGYSTDTQYF
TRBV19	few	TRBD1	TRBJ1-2	TGTGCCAGCGGGACAGTTAACTATGGCTACACCTTC	CASGTVNYGYTF
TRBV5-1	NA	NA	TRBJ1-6	TGCGCCAGCAGCTTGGATAGGGGGAAAAGCTCCTATAATTCACCCCTCCACTTT	CASSLDRGKSSYNSPLHF
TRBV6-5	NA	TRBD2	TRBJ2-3	TGTGCCAGCAGTACAGGTGGACTAGGTTCAGATACGCAGTATTTT	CASSTGGLGSDTQYF
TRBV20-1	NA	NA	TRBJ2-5	TGCAGTGCTCTGTCTAAAGAGACCCAGTACTTC	CSALSKETQYF
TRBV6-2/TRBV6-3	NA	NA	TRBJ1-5	TGTGCCAGCAGTTACTCGAGGAGAGTCGGTCAGCCCCAGCATTTT	CASSYSRRVGQPQHF
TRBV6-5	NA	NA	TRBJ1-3	TGTGCCAGCAGTTACGACAGCTCTGGAAACACCATATATTTT	CASSYDSSGNTIYF
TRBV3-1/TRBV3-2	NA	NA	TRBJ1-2	TGTGCCAGCAGCCAAGGAAGCCATACCCTATCACGCTACACCTTC	CASSQGSHTLSRYTF
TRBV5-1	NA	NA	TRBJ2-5	TGCGCCAGCAGCTTGGCCTTCAACAGGGTAACAGAGACCCAGTACTTC	CASSLAFNRVTETQYF
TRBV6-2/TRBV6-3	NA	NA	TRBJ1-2	TGTGCCAGCAGTTACACTAGGGGAACAGGGAATGGCTACACCTTC	CASSYTRGTGNGYTF
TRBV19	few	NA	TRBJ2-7	TGTGCCAGTAGTGTAGGGCAGGAACGCTACGAGCAGTACTTC	CASSVGQERYEQYF
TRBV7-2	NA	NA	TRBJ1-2	TGTGCCAGCAGCTTAGCTCGGGAAGGCTATGGCTACACCTTC	CASSLAREGYGYTF
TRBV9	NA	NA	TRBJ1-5	TGTGCCAGCAGCGTGGGGCACGGGAGCAATCAGCCCCAGCATTTT	CASSVGHGSNQPQHF
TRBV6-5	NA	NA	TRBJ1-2	TGTGCCAGCAGCGGGGGACACTATGGCTACACCTTC	CASSGGHYGYTF
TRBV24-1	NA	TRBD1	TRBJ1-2	TGTGCCACCAGTGATTTCGACAGGGGTTCGGGATCTAACTATGGCTACACCTTC	CATSDFDRGSGSNYGYTF